This T cell receptor (beta chain) was captured in a study of breast tumors, draining lymph nodes, adjacent tissues (dated by TCRdb to about 2016). In terms of the full investigation: TCR beta repertoires were compared across tumor, adjacent nontumor tissue and axillary lymph nodes obtained from breast cancer patients. The study aimed to assess the relationships and possible T-cell exchange between tumor, surrounding tissue and draining lymph node repertoires in human breast cancer. The study at large found these results: Tumor T-cell repertoires showed less diversity than lymph node repertoires and more diversity than nontumor tissue repertoires, and tumor T-cell repertoires showed preferential V and J gene usage. Tumor and nontumor tissue repertoires were significantly more similar in luminal-like than in basal-like breast cancer. The data were judged consistent with most tumor T cells deriving from the lymph node and then expanding within tumor tissue. The conclusion that tumor T cells originate in lymph nodes was framed as consistent with a hypothesis rather than directly demonstrated.

Reading the germline V gene gives CDR1 LGHNA and CDR2 YNFKEQ. V has 1 base trimmed and J has 7 bases trimmed; junction bases matching no gene number 9. The cysteine opens and the phenylalanine closes a CDR3 of 17 amino acids. Only the CDR3 portion is preserved as DNA: 51 bases, with reading frame beginning at the first base. The table lists this clonotype with many counts. The specificity of this receptor is unknown. Per-base qualities were not stored, and no clone one base away is much larger. Reads for this sample came from an Illumina HiSeq 2000. TCR beta chain libraries were generated through multiplex PCR amplification. High-throughput sequencing was used to analyze the amplified TCR beta chain products. TCRdb cleaned the public reads at Q25 with fastp, built clones with MiXCR and kept in-frame beta chains. Each entry is one CDR3 protein sequence, shown with its most common DNA and genes. The sample table holds about 47,000 distinct CDR3 sequences, of which about 23% were seen once. Jointly, the top ten make up 6.5% to 8% of the sample.

The sequenced sample consisted of breast tumor tissue. This sequence uses TRBV4-2 and TRBJ2-1; 11 middle bases align to TRBD2. The source is a female donor with breast cancer. Some clones in this sample may be carry-over from other donors' samples. The nucleotide sequence reads TGTGCCAGCAGCCAAGTAGCGGGGGGGCCGGTCGGTAATGAGCAGTTCTTC. The resulting protein is CASSQVAGGPVGNEQFF.